Detailed here is one T cell receptor beta chain. The sample originates from a study of blood T cell repertoires in COVID-19. With 5 bases removed from V and 2 bases from J, the gap between germline ends came to 14 bases. The V gene's germline CDR1 is SNHLY and CDR2 FYNNEI. The CDR3 extends over 15 amino acids. Clones were read by immunoSEQ multiplex PCR, and TCRdb kept only the in-frame ones, dropping some. The sample holds roughly 100,000 clones, roughly 76% seen once. V gene TRBV2 combines with J gene TRBJ2-3; D is possibly TRBD2 (5 bases). Sequenced input: peripheral blood. The source of this sequence is a woman aged 70-85 years with acute or convalescent COVID-19. The CDR3 loop reads CASSPGLPPTDTQYF. For the CDR3, the DNA is TGTGCCAGCAGTCCAGGACTCCCCCCCACAGATACGCAGTATTTT.